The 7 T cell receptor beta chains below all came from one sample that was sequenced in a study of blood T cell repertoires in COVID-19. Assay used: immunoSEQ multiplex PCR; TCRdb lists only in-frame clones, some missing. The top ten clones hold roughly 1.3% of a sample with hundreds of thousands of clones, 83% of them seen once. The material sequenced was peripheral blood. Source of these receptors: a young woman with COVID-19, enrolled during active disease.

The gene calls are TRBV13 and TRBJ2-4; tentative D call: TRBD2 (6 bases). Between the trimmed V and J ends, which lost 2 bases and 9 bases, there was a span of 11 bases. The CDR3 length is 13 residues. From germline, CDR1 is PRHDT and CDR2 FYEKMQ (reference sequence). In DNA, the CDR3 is TGTGCCAGCAGCTTAAGCCGGGGAGGCATTCAGTACTTC. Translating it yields CASSLSRGGIQYF.

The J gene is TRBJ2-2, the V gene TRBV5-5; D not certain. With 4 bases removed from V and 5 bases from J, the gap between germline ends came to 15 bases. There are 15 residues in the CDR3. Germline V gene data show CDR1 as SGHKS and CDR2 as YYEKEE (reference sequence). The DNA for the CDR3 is TGTGCCAGCAGCCCTTTTTTGGCAGCGACCGGGGAGCTGTTTTTT. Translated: CASSPFLAATGELFF. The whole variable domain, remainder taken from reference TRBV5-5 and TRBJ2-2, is DAGVTQSPTHLIKTRGQQVTLRCSPISGHKSVSWYQQVLGQGPQFIFQYYEKEERGRGNFPDRFSARQFPNYSSELNVNALLLGDSALYLCASSPFLAATGELFFGEGSRLTVL.

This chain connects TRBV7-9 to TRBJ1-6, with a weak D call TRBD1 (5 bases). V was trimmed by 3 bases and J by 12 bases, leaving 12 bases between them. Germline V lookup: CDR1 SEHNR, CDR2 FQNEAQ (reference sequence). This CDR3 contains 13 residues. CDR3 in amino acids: CASSFTSQGPLHF. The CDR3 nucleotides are TGTGCCAGCAGCTTCACGTCGCAGGGACCCCTCCACTTT.

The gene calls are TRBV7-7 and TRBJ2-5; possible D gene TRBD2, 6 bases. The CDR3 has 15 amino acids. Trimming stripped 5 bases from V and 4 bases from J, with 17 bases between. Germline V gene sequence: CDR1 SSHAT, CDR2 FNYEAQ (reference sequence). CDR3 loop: CASSLVWGVRETQYF. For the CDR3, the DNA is TGTGCCAGCAGCCTCGTTTGGGGGGTTAGAGAGACCCAGTACTTC.

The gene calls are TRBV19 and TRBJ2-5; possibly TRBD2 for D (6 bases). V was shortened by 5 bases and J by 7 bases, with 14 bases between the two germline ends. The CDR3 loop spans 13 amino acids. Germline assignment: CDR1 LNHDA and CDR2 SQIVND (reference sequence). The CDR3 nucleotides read TGTGCCAGTAGTTTAAGACTAGAGGGGACCCAGTACTTC. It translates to CASSLRLEGTQYF.

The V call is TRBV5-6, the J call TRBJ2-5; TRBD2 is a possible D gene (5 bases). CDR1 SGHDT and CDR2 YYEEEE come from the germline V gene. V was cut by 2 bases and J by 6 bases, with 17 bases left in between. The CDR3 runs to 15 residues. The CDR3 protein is CASSLYEGYRKTQYF. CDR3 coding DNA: TGTGCCAGCAGCTTATATGAGGGATATAGAAAGACCCAGTACTTC.

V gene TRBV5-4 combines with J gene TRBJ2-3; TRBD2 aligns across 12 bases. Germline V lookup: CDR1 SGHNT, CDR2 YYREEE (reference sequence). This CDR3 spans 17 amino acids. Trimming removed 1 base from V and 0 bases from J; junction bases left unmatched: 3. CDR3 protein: CASSLRLAGASTDTQYF. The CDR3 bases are TGTGCCAGCAGCTTGAGACTAGCGGGGGCTAGCACAGATACGCAGTATTTT.